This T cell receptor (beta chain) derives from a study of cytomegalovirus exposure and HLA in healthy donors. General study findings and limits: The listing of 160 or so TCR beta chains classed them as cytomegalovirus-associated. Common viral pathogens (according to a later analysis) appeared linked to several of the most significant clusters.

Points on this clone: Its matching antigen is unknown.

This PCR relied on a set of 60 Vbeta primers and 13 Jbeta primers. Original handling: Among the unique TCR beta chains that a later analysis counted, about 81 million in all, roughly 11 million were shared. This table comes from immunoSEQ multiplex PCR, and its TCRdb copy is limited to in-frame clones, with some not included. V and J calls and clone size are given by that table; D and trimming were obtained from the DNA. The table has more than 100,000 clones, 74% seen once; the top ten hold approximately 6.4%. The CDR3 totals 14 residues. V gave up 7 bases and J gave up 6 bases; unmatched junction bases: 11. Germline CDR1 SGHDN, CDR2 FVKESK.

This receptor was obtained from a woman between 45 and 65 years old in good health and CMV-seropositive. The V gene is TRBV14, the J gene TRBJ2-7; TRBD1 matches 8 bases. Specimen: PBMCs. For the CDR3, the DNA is TGTGCCAGCACCTCGGGACAGGACTACCTCGAGCAGTACTTC. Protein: CASTSGQDYLEQYF.